A single sample gave rise to the 20 T cell receptor beta chains below, sequenced in a study of regulatory T cells. These receptors' targets are unknown. Regarding the study as a whole: In CD3G-deficient patients, conventional CD4+ T cells were enriched for hydrophobic CDR3 residues at positions 6 and 7.

The PCR used 52 TRBV and 13 TRBJ primers. The method was immunoSEQ multiplex PCR; TCRdb's version includes in-frame clones alone and lacks a portion of them. The data show about 35,000 clones, with 89% seen just once and over 2% held by the top ten. Specimen: conventional CD4+ T cells sorted from blood. Receptor source: a person aged 18 to 29 with CD3G deficiency.

V gene TRBV7-8 combines with J gene TRBJ2-7; TRBD1 aligns across 9 bases. The J segment lost 6 bases and the V segment lost 8 bases, leaving 17 bases of the junction unmatched. There are 16 residues in the CDR3. CDR1 is SGHVS and CDR2 is FQNEAQ in the germline V gene. CDR3 sequence reads: CASALQLGTGTAEQYF. As DNA, the CDR3 is TGTGCCAGCGCACTTCAGCTGGGGACAGGGACGGCCGAGCAGTACTTC. Full variable domain (outside the CDR3, taken from reference TRBV7-8 and TRBJ2-7): GAGVSQSPRYKVAKRGQDVALRCDPISGHVSLFWYQQALGQGPEFLTYFQNEAQLDKSGLPSDRFFAERPEGSVSTLKIQRTQQEDSAVYLCASALQLGTGTAEQYFGPGTRLTVT.

The V and J genes are TRBV28 and TRBJ2-1; 8 bases are a match to TRBD2. Germline CDR1 and CDR2: MDHEN and SYDVKM. The length of the CDR3 is 16 residues. Trimming took 6 bases from V and 6 from J; bases not matched to a gene: 13. Here the CDR3 reads CASRVGAGALLNEQFF. The DNA for the CDR3 is TGTGCCAGCAGGGTAGGAGCGGGAGCGCTCCTCAATGAGCAGTTCTTC.

The rearrangement uses TRBV6-1 and TRBJ1-6; tentative D call: TRBD1 (5 bases). Trimming took off 6 bases at V and 9 bases at J, with 15 bases between the two ends. CDR3 length: 14 amino acids. Germline loops: CDR1 MNHNS, CDR2 SASEGT. CDR3 nucleotides: TGTGCCAGCAGCCTAGGGGCAGGAATTTCACCCCTCCACTTT. It codes for CASSLGAGISPLHF.

The chain uses TRBV27 and TRBJ2-5, with D possibly matching TRBD2 (5 bases). In germline, CDR1 is MNHEY, CDR2 SMNVEV (reference sequence). V dropped 2 bases and J dropped 5 bases, with 9 bases sitting between them. The CDR3 has 13 residues. The CDR3 DNA reads as TGTGCCAGCAGTTTAATGCGAGGGGAGACCCAGTACTTC. It encodes CASSLMRGETQYF.

This clone was detected once. The V call is TRBV5-1, the J call TRBJ2-7, with TRBD1 identical over 10 bases. V trimming: 4 bases; J trimming: 0 bases; junction bases outside the gene matches: 4. Germline CDR1 reads SGHRS; CDR2 reads YFSETQ. CDR3 length: 15 amino acids. The CDR3 region is CASSGTGVSSYEQYF. CDR3 nucleotide sequence: TGCGCCAGCAGCGGGACAGGGGTAAGCTCCTACGAGCAGTACTTC. The full variable domain, in which reference TRBV5-1 and TRBJ2-7 provide the parts outside the CDR3, is KAGVTQTPRYLIKTRGQQVTLSCSPISGHRSVSWYQQTPGQGLQFLFEYFSETQRNKGNFPGRFSGRQFSNSRSEMNVSTLELGDSALYLCASSGTGVSSYEQYFGPGTRLTVT.

The chain uses TRBV5-1 and TRBJ2-5; D is uncertain. Trimming left V 0 bases short and J 5 bases short, with 14 bases between. The CDR3 is 15 residues long. Germline V gene sequence: CDR1 SGHRS, CDR2 YFSETQ. Here the CDR3 reads CASSLAGPRWETQYF. The CDR3 bases are TGCGCCAGCAGCTTGGCTGGCCCTCGATGGGAGACCCAGTACTTC.

The chain has TRBV28 and TRBJ1-4, with 11 bases matching TRBD1. Germline CDR1 MDHEN, CDR2 SYDVKM. This CDR3 spans 16 amino acids. Trimming took 4 bases from V and 3 from J; bases not matched to a gene: 4. CDR3 sequence: CASSSRDRGSNEKLFF. CDR3 DNA sequence: TGTGCCAGCAGTTCGAGGGACAGGGGGTCTAATGAAAAACTGTTTTTT.

This clone has just a few counts. The chain has TRBV28 and TRBJ2-2; D could derive from TRBD1 or TRBD2 (5 bases each). The V gene's germline CDR1 is MDHEN and CDR2 SYDVKM. The CDR3 spans 15 residues. The V gene lost 5 bases and the J gene lost 3 bases, with 13 bases spanning the gap. Here the CDR3 reads CASSRTGTYTGELFF. CDR3 nucleotides: TGTGCCAGCAGTCGGACGGGGACGTACACCGGGGAGCTGTTTTTT.

This chain connects TRBV5-1 to TRBJ2-1; 10 nucleotides match TRBD1. Losses at the gene ends were 2 bases for V and 0 bases for J; bases not matched to a gene: 2. Germline V gene sequence: CDR1 SGHRS, CDR2 YFSETQ. The CDR3 runs 16 residues. The CDR3 region has the DNA TGCGCCAGCAGCTTCGGGGACAGGGGCTCCTACAATGAGCAGTTCTTC. It specifies CASSFGDRGSYNEQFF.

The V and J genes are TRBV7-9 and TRBJ2-3, with D perhaps assigned TRBD1 or TRBD2 (5 bases each). This CDR3 has 13 residues. The V end lost 0 bases, the J end lost 10 bases, and 11 bases lay between the germline ends. Germline V lookup: CDR1 SEHNR, CDR2 FQNEAQ (reference sequence). The CDR3 protein is CASSLAYGDAQYF. The DNA of the CDR3 is TGTGCCAGCAGCTTAGCTTACGGGGACGCGCAGTATTTT.

This clone was seen a handful of times. The rearrangement joins TRBV5-1 to TRBJ2-1; D could derive from TRBD1 or TRBD2 (5 bases each). The CDR3 runs 16 residues. The V end lost 0 bases, the J end lost 0 bases, and 10 bases lay between the germline ends. Germline V lookup: CDR1 SGHRS, CDR2 YFSETQ. The CDR3 DNA reads as TGCGCCAGCAGCTTGGGGGGGACGGCCTCCTACAATGAGCAGTTCTTC. This gives the protein CASSLGGTASYNEQFF.

The chain carries TRBV19 and TRBJ2-2, with D unclear. The CDR3 has 13 amino acids. The V end was cut by 6 bases, the J end by 5 bases, with 10 bases between. Germline lookup yields CDR1 LNHDA and CDR2 SQIVND (reference sequence). The CDR3 DNA reads as TGTGCCAGTAGGGTAGTCGGGACCGGGGAGCTGTTTTTT. Protein product: CASRVVGTGELFF.

The chain links TRBV10-3 to TRBJ2-1; 11 positions agree with TRBD2. V shed 0 bases, J shed 13 bases, and the junction held 5 bases outside the gene matches. The CDR3 sequence is 14 residues long. The V gene's germline CDR1 is ENHRY and CDR2 SYGVKD. Written as DNA, the CDR3 is TGTGCCATCAGTGAGTCGGTTAGCGGGAGGGCCCAGTTCTTC. It yields the protein CAISESVSGRAQFF.

V usage is TRBV28 and J usage is TRBJ2-1, with D unclear. The CDR3 runs to 14 residues. Deletions cut 4 bases from V and 0 bases from J, with 7 bases between. Germline V gene sequence: CDR1 MDHEN, CDR2 SYDVKM. CDR3 amino acids: CASSSRYSYNEQFF. DNA of the CDR3: TGTGCCAGCAGTTCGAGGTACTCCTACAATGAGCAGTTCTTC.

The chain is built from TRBV5-5 and TRBJ2-7; TRBD2 matches 11 bases. Germline loops: CDR1 SGHKS, CDR2 YYEKEE (reference sequence). The length of the CDR3 is 14 residues. V shed 3 bases, J shed 3 bases, and the junction held 2 bases outside the gene matches. In DNA, the CDR3 is TGTGCCAGCAGCTCCGGGACTAGCGGCTACGAGCAGTACTTC. Amino acids: CASSSGTSGYEQYF.

The V gene is TRBV6-1, the J gene TRBJ1-2, with 9 bases matching TRBD1. CDR1 MNHNS and CDR2 SASEGT come from the germline V gene. The CDR3 totals 13 residues. Trimming took 6 bases from V and 8 from J; bases not matched to a gene: 7. The CDR3 is CASRPMGTGGYTF. CDR3 DNA: TGTGCCAGCAGGCCTATGGGGACAGGGGGCTACACCTTC.

This rearrangement joins TRBV28 to TRBJ1-1; D is undetermined. The CDR3 is 11 residues long. Per the germline V gene, CDR1 is MDHEN and CDR2 is SYDVKM. The germline V and J ends were trimmed by 4 bases and 7 bases, with 7 bases remaining between them. CDR3 protein: CASSSPVEAFF. The CDR3 DNA sequence: TGTGCCAGCAGTTCCCCAGTTGAAGCTTTCTTT. Combining the CDR3 with reference TRBV28 and TRBJ1-1 gives the whole variable domain DVKVTQSSRYLVKRTGEKVFLECVQDMDHENMFWYRQDPGLGLRLIYFSYDVKMKEKGDIPEGYSVSREKKERFSLILESASTNQTSMYLCASSSPVEAFFGQGTRLTVV.

The chain employs TRBV28 and TRBJ2-7; D is tentatively TRBD1 or TRBD2 (6 bases each). Germline V gene lookup returns CDR1 MDHEN and CDR2 SYDVKM. This CDR3 has 13 residues. The V and J ends lost 5 bases and 6 bases respectively, with 14 bases between them. The CDR3 protein is CASSPRSGAEQYF. The CDR3 DNA reads TGTGCCAGCAGTCCCCGCTCGGGGGCCGAGCAGTACTTC.

The V and J genes are TRBV6-5 and TRBJ2-3, with a weak D call TRBD1 (6 bases). The CDR3 runs to 14 residues. V gave up 6 bases and J gave up 2 bases, with 12 bases separating them. Germline CDR1 MNHEY, CDR2 SVGAGI. The chain's CDR3 is CASSGQGTTDTQYF. CDR3 bases: TGTGCCAGCAGCGGTCAGGGGACCACAGATACGCAGTATTTT.

For this clone: One junction end does not reproduce the germline sequence, and a read error may be involved. V usage is TRBV28 and J usage is TRBJ2-2; 7 nucleotides line up with TRBD1. Germline lookup yields CDR1 MDHEN and CDR2 SYDVKM. The CDR3 sequence is 16 residues long. CDR3 in amino acids: CASSRPDRTPPGGLFF. The DNA for the CDR3 is TGTGCCAGCAGTAGACCGGACAGGACCCCACCTGGGGGGCTGTTTTTT.